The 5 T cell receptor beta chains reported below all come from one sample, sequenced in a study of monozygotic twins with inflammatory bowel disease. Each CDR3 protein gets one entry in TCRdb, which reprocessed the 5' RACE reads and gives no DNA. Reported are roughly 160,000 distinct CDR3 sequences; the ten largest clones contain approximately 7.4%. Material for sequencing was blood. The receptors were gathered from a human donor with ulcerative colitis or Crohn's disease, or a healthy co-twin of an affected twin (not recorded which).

This CDR3 reads CASSYSHGREVYEQYF. This rearrangement joins TRBV6-5 to TRBJ2-7; the TCRdb D gene call, TRBD2, has no DNA to confirm it. Germline V gene data show CDR1 as MNHEY and CDR2 as SVGAGI. CDR3 length: 16 amino acids.

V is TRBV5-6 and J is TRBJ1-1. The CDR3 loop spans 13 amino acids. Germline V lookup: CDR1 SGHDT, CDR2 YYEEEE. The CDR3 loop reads CASSPFTGAEAFF.

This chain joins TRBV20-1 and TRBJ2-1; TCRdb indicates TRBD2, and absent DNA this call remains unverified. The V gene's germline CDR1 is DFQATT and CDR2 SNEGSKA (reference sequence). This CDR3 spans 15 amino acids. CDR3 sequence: CSASSSGGDNNEQFF.

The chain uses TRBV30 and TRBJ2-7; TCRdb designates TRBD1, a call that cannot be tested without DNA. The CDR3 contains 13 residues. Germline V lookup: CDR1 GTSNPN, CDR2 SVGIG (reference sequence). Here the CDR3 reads CAWSEDSTYEQYF.

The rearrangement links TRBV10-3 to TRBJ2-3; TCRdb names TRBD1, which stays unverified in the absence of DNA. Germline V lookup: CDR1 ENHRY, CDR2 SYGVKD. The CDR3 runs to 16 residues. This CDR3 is CAISESTGGTTDTQYF.